The 5 T cell receptor beta chains listed next were all sequenced from one sample in a study of blood T cell repertoires in COVID-19. Some clones are missing from TCRdb's copy, which holds only in-frame ones; the method was immunoSEQ multiplex PCR. The data contain hundreds of thousands of clones, 70% to 90% of them singletons. The sample taken for sequencing was PBMCs or T cells enriched from blood (not recorded which). The receptors were gathered from a woman under 30 with acute COVID-19.

This clone was recorded once. V usage is TRBV5-4 and J usage is TRBJ2-7; the match to TRBD2 covers 8 bases. V shed 0 bases and J 6 bases; nucleotides not matched to a gene: 5. Germline CDR1 is SGHNT and CDR2 is YYREEE (reference sequence). The CDR3 contains 14 residues. The CDR3 region is CASSLGGTRGEQYF. The CDR3 DNA follows: TGTGCCAGCAGCTTGGGGGGGACTAGGGGCGAGCAGTACTTC.

The chain combines TRBV28 with TRBJ2-7; 7 bases are a match to TRBD1. Per germline, CDR1 MDHEN and CDR2 SYDVKM. V lost 5 bases to trimming and J lost 3 bases; unmatched junction nucleotides: 7. The CDR3 covers 14 residues. The CDR3 is CASSPSGTDYEQYF. The DNA for the CDR3 is TGTGCCAGCAGTCCCTCCGGGACAGACTACGAGCAGTACTTC.

The chain couples TRBV7-8 to TRBJ1-1; 11 bases line up with TRBD1. J was trimmed by 4 bases and V by 0 bases; bases with no gene match: 1. CDR3 length equals 15 residues. Germline V CDR1 and CDR2: SGHVS, FQNEAQ. The CDR3 reads CASSLAGTGGTEAFF. The CDR3 DNA is TGTGCCAGCAGCTTAGCGGGGACAGGGGGCACTGAAGCTTTCTTT.

V and J are TRBV3-1 (or the pseudogene TRBV3-2) and TRBJ1-1; possibly TRBD1 for D (6 bases). Trimming took off 3 bases at V and 5 bases at J, with 10 bases between the two ends. Germline CDR1 is LGHDT and CDR2 is YNNKEL (reference sequence). This CDR3 contains 13 residues. The CDR3 nucleotides are TGTGCCAGCAGCCAGTCAGGGGAAACTGAAGCTTTCTTT. Encoded protein: CASSQSGETEAFF.

The chain recombines TRBV30 with TRBJ2-7; 9 nucleotides match TRBD1. CDR3 length: 16 residues. Looked up from germline, CDR1 is GTSNPN and CDR2 is SVGIG (reference sequence). V gave up 1 base and J gave up 1 base; unmatched junction bases: 8. The CDR3 loop is CAWSENSGTGSYEQYF. CDR3 sequence (DNA): TGTGCCTGGAGTGAAAATTCCGGGACAGGGTCCTACGAGCAGTACTTC. The variable domain in full, completed from reference TRBV30 and TRBJ2-7, reads SQTIHQWPATLVQPVGSPLSLECTVEGTSNPNLYWYRQAAGRGLQLLFYSVGIGQISSEVPQNLSASRPQDRQFILSSKKLLLSDSGFYLCAWSENSGTGSYEQYFGPGTRLTVT.